One and the same sample provided the 11 T cell receptor beta chains below, sequenced in a study of Graves' ophthalmopathy and Graves' hyperthyroidism. As the template, RNA transcripts were used to amplify TCR beta CDR3 regions. HTBI primers served in a first-round RT-PCR, which a second-round multiplex PCR followed. MiXCR was run by TCRdb on the multiplex PCR reads, yielding one entry per CDR3 protein. The sample yields approximately 700,000 distinct CDR3 sequences, over 40% seen once. Sequenced input: peripheral blood. Receptors were obtained from an adult man with Graves' ophthalmopathy.

The chain employs TRBV29-1 and TRBJ1-3; D gene unclear. Germline CDR1 is SQVTM and CDR2 is ANQGSEA. This CDR3 is built from 13 residues. Trimming pared 4 bases from V and 0 bases from J, leaving 7 bases between. The DNA for the CDR3 is TGCAGCGTTGGGCAGTCCTCTGGAAACACCATATATTTT. This gives the protein CSVGQSSGNTIYF.

V and J are TRBV11-2 and TRBJ2-5; D might be TRBD1 (6 bases). CDR1 is SGHAT and CDR2 is FQNNGV in the germline V gene. Trimming took off 5 bases at V and 4 bases at J, with 14 bases between the two ends. The CDR3 is made up of 14 amino acids. CDR3 sequence reads: CASSRGTSSETQYF. In nucleotides, the CDR3 is TGTGCCAGCAGCCGAGGGACATCCTCAGAGACCCAGTACTTC.

In its sample, this clonotype was seen once. The missing conserved phenylalanine or tryptophan at the end of this CDR3 makes a read error likely. J is TRBJ1-1 and V is TRBV20-1; tentative D call: TRBD1 (6 bases). The length of the CDR3 is 13 residues. Per the germline V gene, CDR1 is DFQATT and CDR2 is SNEGSKA (reference sequence). The V end was cut by 3 bases, the J end by 2 bases, with 10 bases between. The chain's CDR3 is CSARDSPNTEAFL. The CDR3 DNA is TGCAGTGCTAGGGACAGTCCTAACACTGAAGCTTTCCTT.

This clonotype has a count of ten or more. The rearrangement joins TRBV7-8 to TRBJ2-7; possibly TRBD2 for D (6 bases). Looked up from germline, CDR1 is SGHVS and CDR2 is FQNEAQ. Trimming shortened V by 5 bases and J by 5 bases, and 19 bases separated the two germline ends. The CDR3 length is 15 residues. The CDR3 spells CASSLGRWGENEQYF. For the CDR3, the DNA is TGTGCCAGCAGCCTGGGCAGATGGGGGGAAAACGAGCAGTACTTC.

The chain is built from TRBV20-1 and TRBJ2-5; tentative D call: TRBD2 (5 bases). V gave up 3 bases and J gave up 4 bases, with 12 bases separating them. Germline loops: CDR1 DFQATT, CDR2 SNEGSKA (reference sequence). This CDR3 comprises 13 residues. The DNA of the CDR3 is TGCAGTGCTAGCGGGGAAGTGGGAGAGACCCAGTACTTC. As protein: CSASGEVGETQYF.

The table lists this clonotype with a few counts. V and J are TRBV7-2 and TRBJ2-7; perhaps TRBD2 as D (6 bases). Deletions cut 5 bases from V and 0 bases from J, with 20 bases between. The CDR3 is 17 amino acids. Germline CDR1 SGHTA, CDR2 FQGNSA. The CDR3 DNA follows: TGTGCCAGCAGCCAAGACCTCCCGGGGGACCCCTCCTACGAGCAGTACTTC. It encodes CASSQDLPGDPSYEQYF.

J is TRBJ2-5 and V is TRBV7-8; a possible D gene is TRBD1 (7 bases). Trimming removed 5 bases at V and 5 bases at J, with 21 bases between. This CDR3 has 16 residues. Germline values: CDR1 SGHVS, CDR2 FQNEAQ. CDR3 nucleotide sequence: TGTGCCAGCAGCCGGGTGGAGGGGGCCGCCGCCGAGACCCAGTACTTC. This sequence encodes CASSRVEGAAAETQYF.

This clonotype was seen repeatedly, ten times or more. The chain joins TRBV15 to TRBJ1-1; D ambiguous. Trimming stripped 0 bases from V and 7 bases from J, with 15 bases between. The germline gives CDR1 LNHNV, CDR2 YYDKDF (reference sequence). This CDR3 comprises 15 residues. The CDR3 DNA follows: TGTGCCACCAGCAGAGATCTGGCGGGCGTAGGTGAAGCTTTCTTT. Translated, it gives CATSRDLAGVGEAFF.

This clonotype was recorded many times. V and J are TRBV15 and TRBJ1-5, with D perhaps TRBD1 (5 bases). Trimming shortened V by 0 bases and J by 4 bases, and 19 bases separated the two germline ends. The germline gives CDR1 LNHNV, CDR2 YYDKDF (reference sequence). There are 18 residues in the CDR3. The CDR3 DNA is TGTGCCACCAGCAGAGATCCATTGGTGGGGACCCGGAATCAGCCCCAGCATTTT. This sequence encodes CATSRDPLVGTRNQPQHF.

Note on this clonotype: It is likely a read error, because the conserved phenylalanine at the end of the CDR3 is missing. No DNA is shown, since the ends of the CDR3 on it are uncertain; the CDR3 is the one TCRdb lists. The J gene is TRBJ1-6, the V gene TRBV7-9. Germline CDR1 reads SEHNR; CDR2 reads FQNEAQ (reference sequence). The CDR3 adds up to 8 amino acids, both ends counted. The CDR3 sequence is CASSSTIT.

The rearrangement links TRBV13 to TRBJ2-7; 9 nucleotides align to TRBD2. Germline trimming cut 5 bases from V and 0 bases from J; bases unmatched to any gene: 11. Germline lookup yields CDR1 PRHDT and CDR2 FYEKMQ (reference sequence). CDR3 size: 17 residues. Written as DNA, the CDR3 is TGTGCCAGCAGCCAAGATAGGCTAGCGGGGCTCTCCTACGAGCAGTACTTC. Translating gives CASSQDRLAGLSYEQYF.